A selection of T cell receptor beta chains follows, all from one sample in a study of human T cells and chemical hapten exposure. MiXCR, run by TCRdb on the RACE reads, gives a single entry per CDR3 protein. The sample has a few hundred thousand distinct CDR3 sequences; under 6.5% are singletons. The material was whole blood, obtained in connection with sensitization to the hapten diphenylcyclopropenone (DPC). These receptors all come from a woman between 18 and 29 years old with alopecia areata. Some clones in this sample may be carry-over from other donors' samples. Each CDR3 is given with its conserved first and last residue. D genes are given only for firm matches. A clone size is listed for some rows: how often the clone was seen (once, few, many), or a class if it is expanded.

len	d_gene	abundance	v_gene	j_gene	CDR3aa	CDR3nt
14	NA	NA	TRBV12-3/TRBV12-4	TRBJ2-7	CASSPDHIFGEQYF	TGTGCCAGCAGTCCGGACCATATCTTCGGGGAGCAGTACTTC
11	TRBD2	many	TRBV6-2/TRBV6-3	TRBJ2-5	CASGDYLPQYF	TGTGCCAGCGGGGACTACCTACCCCAGTACTTC
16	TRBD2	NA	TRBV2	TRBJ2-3	CASSLGTTSSTDTQYF	TGTGCCAGCAGTCTTGGGACTACCTCTAGCACAGATACGCAGTATTTT
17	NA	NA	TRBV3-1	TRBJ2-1	CASSQFPRGDFPQRQFF	TGTGCCAGCAGCCAATTTCCGAGGGGGGACTTTCCCCAGAGGCAGTTCTTC
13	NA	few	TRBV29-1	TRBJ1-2	CSAVSEEGYGYTF	TGCAGCGCCGTAAGTGAAGAGGGCTATGGCTACACCTTC
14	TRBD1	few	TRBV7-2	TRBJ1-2	CASSLVAGGDGYTF	TGTGCCAGCAGCTTAGTGGCAGGGGGCGATGGCTACACCTTC
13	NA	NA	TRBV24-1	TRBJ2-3	CATEDSVTDTQYF	TGTGCCACCGAAGACTCGGTCACAGATACGCAGTATTTT
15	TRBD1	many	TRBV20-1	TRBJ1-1	CSAEGAPSTVTEAFF	TGCAGTGCGGAGGGGGCCCCCTCCACCGTCACTGAAGCTTTCTTT
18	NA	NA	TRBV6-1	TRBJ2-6	CASSEMGAFHSGANVLTF	TGTGCCAGCAGTGAAATGGGGGCTTTTCACTCTGGGGCCAACGTCCTGACTTTC
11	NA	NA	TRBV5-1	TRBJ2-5	CASTYQETQYF	TGCGCCAGCACATACCAAGAGACCCAGTACTTC
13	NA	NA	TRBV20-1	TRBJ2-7	CSASWTGSYEQYF	TGCAGTGCTAGTTGGACTGGGTCCTACGAGCAGTACTTC
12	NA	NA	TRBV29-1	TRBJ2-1	CSVSNRGNEQFF	TGCAGCGTTTCAAACCGGGGGAATGAGCAGTTCTTC
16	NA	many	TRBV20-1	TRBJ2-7	CSARDLGAGWGYEQYF	TGCAGTGCTAGAGATCTCGGGGCAGGTTGGGGTTACGAGCAGTACTTC
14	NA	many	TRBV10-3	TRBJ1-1	CAISPRAANTEAFF	TGTGCCATCAGTCCCCGGGCCGCGAACACTGAAGCTTTCTTT
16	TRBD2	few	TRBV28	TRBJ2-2	CASSSGGGLRTGELFF	TGTGCCAGCAGTTCCGGGGGGGGGCTACGCACCGGGGAGCTGTTTTTT
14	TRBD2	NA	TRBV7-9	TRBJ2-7	CASSPTSGGREQYF	TGTGCCAGCAGCCCGACTAGCGGCGGGCGGGAGCAGTACTTC
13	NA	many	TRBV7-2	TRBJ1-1	CASSLEGNTEAFF	TGTGCCAGCAGCTTAGAGGGGAACACTGAAGCTTTCTTT
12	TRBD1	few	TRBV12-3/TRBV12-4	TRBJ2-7	CASSRTGGEEYF	TGTGCCAGCAGCCGCACAGGGGGCGAAGAGTACTTC
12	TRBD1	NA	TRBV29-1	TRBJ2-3	CSGVTGGFTQYF	TGCAGCGGAGTGACAGGGGGATTTACGCAGTATTTT
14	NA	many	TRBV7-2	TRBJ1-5	CASSLAAGDQPQHF	TGTGCCAGCAGCTTAGCTGCAGGGGATCAGCCCCAGCATTTT
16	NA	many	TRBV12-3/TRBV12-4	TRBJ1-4	CASSPAEVATNEKLFF	TGTGCCAGCAGTCCCGCCGAGGTGGCAACTAATGAAAAACTGTTTTTT
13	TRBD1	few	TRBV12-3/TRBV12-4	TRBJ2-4	CASTQGQGRIQYF	TGTGCCAGCACCCAGGGACAGGGTCGCATTCAGTACTTC
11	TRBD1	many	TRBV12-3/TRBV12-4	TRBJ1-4	CASSVQGRLFF	TGTGCCAGCAGTGTACAGGGGCGACTGTTTTTT
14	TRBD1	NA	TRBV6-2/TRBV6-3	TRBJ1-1	CASRPDRGNTEAFF	TGTGCCAGCCGCCCGGACAGGGGAAACACTGAAGCTTTCTTT